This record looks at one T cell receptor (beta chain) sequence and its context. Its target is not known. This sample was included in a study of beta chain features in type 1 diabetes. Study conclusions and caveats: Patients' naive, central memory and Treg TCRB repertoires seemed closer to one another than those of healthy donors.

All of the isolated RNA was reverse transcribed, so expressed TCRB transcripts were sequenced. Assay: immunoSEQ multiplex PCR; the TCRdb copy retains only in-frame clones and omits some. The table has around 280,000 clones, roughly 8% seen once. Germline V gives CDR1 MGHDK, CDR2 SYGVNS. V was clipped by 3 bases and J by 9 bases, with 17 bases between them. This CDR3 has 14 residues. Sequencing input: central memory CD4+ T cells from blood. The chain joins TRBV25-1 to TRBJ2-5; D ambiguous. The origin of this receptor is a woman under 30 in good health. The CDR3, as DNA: TGTGCCAGCAGTGATCCAACCGGTTTCGTGGCCCAGTACTTC. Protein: CASSDPTGFVAQYF.